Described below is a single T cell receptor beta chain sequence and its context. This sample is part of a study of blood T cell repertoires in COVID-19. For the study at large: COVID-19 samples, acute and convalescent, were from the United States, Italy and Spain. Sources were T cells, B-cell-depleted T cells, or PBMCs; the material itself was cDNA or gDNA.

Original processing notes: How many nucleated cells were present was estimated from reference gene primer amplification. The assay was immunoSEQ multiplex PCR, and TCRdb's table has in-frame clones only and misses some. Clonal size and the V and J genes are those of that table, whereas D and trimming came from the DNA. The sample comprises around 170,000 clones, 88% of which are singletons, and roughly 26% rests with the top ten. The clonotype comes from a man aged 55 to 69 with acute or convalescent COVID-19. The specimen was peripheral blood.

The CDR3 nucleotides are TGTGCCACCAGTGACTTAGACAGGTACACAGATACGCAGTATTTT. Residues: CATSDLDRYTDTQYF. The V gene is TRBV24-1, the J gene TRBJ2-3, with D possibly TRBD1 on 6 matching bases. Germline-derived CDR1 and CDR2 are KGHDR and SFDVKD. Trimming left V 4 bases short and J 2 bases short, with 12 bases between. The CDR3 totals 15 residues.